These 25 T cell receptor beta chains share one sample of origin, sequenced in a study of blood T cell repertoires in COVID-19. Using immunoSEQ multiplex PCR, the repertoire was profiled, and TCRdb retains in-frame clones only, with some absent. The profile shows 95,000 to 150,000 clones, under 90% of them singletons. The specimen sequenced was peripheral blood. The receptor set was obtained from a woman between 65 and 79 years old with acute or convalescent COVID-19.

The CDR3 loop reads CASRQYGNEQFF. The DNA of the CDR3 is TGTGCCAGCAGGCAGTACGGGAATGAGCAGTTCTTC. The chain joins TRBV21-1 to TRBJ2-1; TRBD2 is the table's D call and was not checked against the DNA. TRBV21-1 is listed as a pseudogene. The CDR3 runs 12 residues.

V gene TRBV18 combines with J gene TRBJ1-1, with D unclear. V lost 2 bases, J lost 5 bases, and 6 bases lay in between. Per the germline V gene, CDR1 is KGHSH and CDR2 is LQKENI. The CDR3 totals 12 residues. The CDR3 bases are TGTGCCAGCTCACCATCGAGTACTGAAGCTTTCTTT. Amino acid sequence: CASSPSSTEAFF.

The chain uses TRBV6-2 or TRBV6-3 and TRBJ1-4, with TRBD1 as a possible D gene (6 bases). This CDR3 comprises 16 residues. Germline loops: CDR1 MNHEY, CDR2 SVGEGT. V lost 3 bases and J lost 4, with 15 bases in between. CDR3 residues: CASSYDPGQRNEKLFF. The DNA for the CDR3 is TGTGCCAGCAGTTATGATCCCGGACAGCGTAATGAAAAACTGTTTTTT.

The J gene is TRBJ2-2, the V gene TRBV5-6; D possibly corresponds to TRBD1 (5 bases). V lost 0 bases and J 2 bases, leaving 8 bases between the germline ends. CDR3 size: 15 residues. CDR1 SGHDT and CDR2 YYEEEE come from the germline V gene. In DNA form, the CDR3 reads TGTGCCAGCAGCTTGGGCCAGGGAAACACCGGGGAGCTGTTTTTT. Its protein product is CASSLGQGNTGELFF.

The rearrangement joins TRBV6-4 to TRBJ1-1, with D possibly matching TRBD1 (5 bases). Germline-derived CDR1 and CDR2 are MRHNA and SNTAGT. The CDR3 extends over 13 amino acids. V lost 3 bases and J 0 bases, leaving 5 bases between the germline ends. This CDR3 is CASSEQVNTEAFF. CDR3 DNA: TGTGCCAGCAGTGAACAGGTGAACACTGAAGCTTTCTTT.

The chain combines TRBV5-4 with TRBJ2-2; 7 bases match TRBD1. CDR3 length: 13 amino acids. Germline lookup yields CDR1 SGHNT and CDR2 YYREEE (reference sequence). V shed 3 bases and J 4 bases; nucleotides not matched to a gene: 0. In DNA form, the CDR3 reads TGTGCCAGCAGCTGGACAGGCACCGGGGAGCTGTTTTTT. Translating gives CASSWTGTGELFF.

The chain employs TRBV24-1 and TRBJ2-3; D perhaps matches TRBD1 (6 bases). Germline CDR1 reads KGHDR; CDR2 reads SFDVKD. V shed 7 bases and J shed 3 bases, with 10 bases lying between them. CDR3 size: 13 residues. CDR3 coding DNA: TGTGCCACCAGAAAACAGGGAACAGATACGCAGTATTTT. Translated: CATRKQGTDTQYF.

This clone was seen only once. The rearrangement joins TRBV10-1 to TRBJ2-3; 9 positions agree with TRBD2. J was trimmed by 3 bases and V by 2 bases; bases with no gene match: 6. The CDR3 spans 16 residues. The germline CDR1 and CDR2 sequences are WNHNN and SYGVQD (reference sequence). The CDR3 reads CASSEMERGATDTQYF. CDR3 DNA: TGCGCCAGCAGTGAGATGGAGCGGGGGGCAACAGATACGCAGTATTTT.

The chain couples TRBV14 to TRBJ2-1, with D hard to call. This CDR3 region has 16 residues. Trimming took off 4 bases at V and 4 bases at J, with 17 bases between the two ends. Germline V gene sequence: CDR1 SGHDN, CDR2 FVKESK. CDR3 sequence: CASSPSLGTVYNEQFF. The DNA of the CDR3 is TGTGCCAGCAGCCCTTCTTTGGGCACAGTATACAATGAGCAGTTCTTC.

This clone was seen only a few times. The V call is TRBV2, the J call TRBJ1-5, with D maybe TRBD1 (6 bases). Germline V gene data show CDR1 as SNHLY and CDR2 as FYNNEI. The ends were cut back, 6 bases at V and 4 bases at J, with 10 bases in the middle. The CDR3 contains 13 residues. CDR3 protein: CASSDDRNQPQHF. In DNA form, the CDR3 reads TGTGCCAGCAGCGACGACAGGAATCAGCCCCAGCATTTT.

The J gene is TRBJ1-2, the V gene TRBV5-4; possibly TRBD1 for D (6 bases). The germline CDR1 and CDR2 sequences are SGHNT and YYREEE (reference sequence). This CDR3 contains 14 residues. Trimming stripped 0 bases from V and 8 bases from J, with 14 bases between. The CDR3 here is CASSLDAGVGGYTF. CDR3 sequence (DNA): TGTGCCAGCAGCTTGGATGCAGGGGTTGGAGGCTACACCTTC.

The rearrangement links TRBV5-5 to TRBJ1-2; 8 bases are a match to TRBD1. Germline trimming cut 6 bases from V and 6 bases from J; bases unmatched to any gene: 1. Germline lookup yields CDR1 SGHKS and CDR2 YYEKEE (reference sequence). This CDR3 contains 11 residues. The CDR3 region has the DNA TGTGCCAGCACAGGGGGCGATGGCTACACCTTC. The encoded protein is CASTGGDGYTF.

This clone was counted a few times. The chain couples TRBV6-5 to TRBJ2-2; tentative D call: TRBD2 (6 bases). CDR3 length equals 15 residues. Germline CDR1 MNHEY, CDR2 SVGAGI. V was shortened by 4 bases and J by 6 bases, with 15 bases between the two germline ends. The CDR3 DNA is TGTGCCAGCAGTTGGGACTCAGGCTCCCCCGGGGAGCTGTTTTTT. This codes for CASSWDSGSPGELFF.

V and J are TRBV5-6 and TRBJ2-5, with 8 nucleotides matching TRBD1. CDR3 length: 13 residues. Germline V gene sequence: CDR1 SGHDT, CDR2 YYEEEE. Unmatched junction bases numbered 6, after V lost 6 bases and J lost 5 bases. The CDR3 loop is CASTWTGRETQYF. The CDR3 nucleotides read TGTGCCAGCACCTGGACAGGGAGGGAGACCCAGTACTTC.

The V call is TRBV10-1, the J call TRBJ1-1; D is uncertain. The V end lost 8 bases, the J end lost 1 base, and 8 bases lay between the germline ends. The CDR3 runs to 12 residues. CDR1 is WNHNN, CDR2 SYGVQD, per germline (reference sequence). DNA of the CDR3: TGCGCCAGCGGCCATACGAACACTGAAGCTTTCTTT. This encodes CASGHTNTEAFF.

The rearrangement joins TRBV6-5 to TRBJ2-1; 9 bases are shared with TRBD2. The V gene's germline CDR1 is MNHEY and CDR2 SVGAGI. V was pared by 2 bases and J by 8 bases, with 4 bases of the junction left unmatched. The CDR3 covers 14 residues. Here the CDR3 DNA reads TGTGCCAGCAGTTACCTAGCGGGGTGGTATGAGCAGTTCTTC. It encodes CASSYLAGWYEQFF.

The CDR3 loop is CASNRDSNTGELFF. The DNA for the CDR3 is TGTGCCAGTAACCGGGACAGTAACACCGGGGAGCTGTTTTTT. The chain recombines TRBV19 with TRBJ2-2; 7 bases fit TRBD1. This CDR3 spans 14 amino acids. With 7 bases clipped from V and 2 bases from J, the junction kept 4 bases outside the gene matches. Germline loops: CDR1 LNHDA, CDR2 SQIVND (reference sequence).

The CDR3: CAWRGQGGSPLHF. The CDR3 DNA follows: TGTGCCTGGAGGGGACAGGGTGGTTCACCCCTCCACTTT. V usage is TRBV30 and J usage is TRBJ1-6, with 9 bases lining up with TRBD1. The CDR3 loop spans 13 amino acids. Germline CDR1 reads GTSNPN; CDR2 reads SVGIG (reference sequence). J was trimmed by 9 bases and V by 3 bases; bases with no gene match: 3.

The chain uses TRBV2 and TRBJ2-5; TRBD1 might be the D (6 bases). CDR1 and CDR2 (germline): SNHLY, FYNNEI. CDR3 length equals 15 residues. V lost 3 bases and J 2 bases, leaving 13 bases between the germline ends. The CDR3 is CASSEVGARQETQYF. The DNA for the CDR3 is TGTGCCAGCAGTGAGGTGGGGGCGAGACAAGAGACCCAGTACTTC.

Worth noting for this clone: This sample includes further DNA sequences coding for the same CDR3. The chain combines TRBV3-1 (or the pseudogene TRBV3-2) with TRBJ1-1; possibly TRBD1 for D (6 bases). There are 14 residues in the CDR3. The germline V and J ends were trimmed by 3 bases and 1 base, with 9 bases remaining between them. Per germline, CDR1 LGHDT and CDR2 YNNKEL (reference sequence). The CDR3 region is CASSHGQRNTEAFF. CDR3 sequence (DNA): TGTGCCAGCAGCCATGGACAGAGGAACACTGAAGCTTTCTTT.

The CDR3 DNA sequence: TGTGCCAGCAGCTTCGGGGGAACTAATGAAAAACTGTTTTTT. This codes for CASSFGGTNEKLFF. This chain connects TRBV7-2 to TRBJ1-4; TRBD1 is a possible D gene (5 bases). V was cut by 3 bases and J by 1 base, with 6 bases left in between. CDR1 is SGHTA and CDR2 is FQGNSA in the germline V gene. This CDR3 has 14 amino acids.

This clone was detected only a few times. This chain's CDR3 is CASRARGEAFF. The CDR3 DNA follows: TGTGCCAGCAGGGCACGGGGTGAAGCTTTCTTT. V usage is TRBV27 and J usage is TRBJ1-1; D is ambiguous. Trimming pared 6 bases from V and 7 bases from J, leaving 9 bases between. The CDR3 covers 11 residues. Germline CDR1 is MNHEY and CDR2 is SMNVEV (reference sequence).

The chain joins TRBV7-2 to TRBJ2-3, with no clear D. Between the trimmed V and J ends, which lost 2 bases and 5 bases, there was a span of 14 bases. In germline, CDR1 is SGHTA, CDR2 FQGNSA. This CDR3 comprises 15 residues. CDR3 residues: CASSLFPRSVDTQYF. The CDR3 region has the DNA TGTGCCAGCAGCTTATTTCCCCGGTCTGTAGATACGCAGTATTTT.

V gene TRBV14 combines with J gene TRBJ2-3; 10 bases are shared with TRBD2. This CDR3 has 17 amino acids. Unmatched junction bases numbered 7, after V lost 1 base and J lost 3 bases. Germline V gene sequence: CDR1 SGHDN, CDR2 FVKESK. The CDR3 nucleotides are TGTGCCAGCAGCCAAGGAGCGGGGGGGCGGTTTACAGATACGCAGTATTTT. It codes for CASSQGAGGRFTDTQYF.

This clone showed up just a few times. The chain uses TRBV29-1 and TRBJ2-7; TRBD2 might be the D (6 bases). Trimming cost V 6 bases and J 4 bases, with 16 bases left between them. The CDR3 runs to 13 residues. The germline gives CDR1 SQVTM, CDR2 ANQGSEA. CDR3 in amino acids: CSVPGSTSYEQYF. The CDR3 DNA reads TGCAGCGTACCAGGTTCGACTAGTTACGAGCAGTACTTC.